What follows is one T cell receptor beta chain and its context. The source of the sample is a study of blood T cell repertoires in COVID-19. Study summary: Spain, Italy and the United States supplied samples that represented acute and convalescent COVID-19.

Sequencing was performed with immunoSEQ multiplex PCR; in TCRdb, only in-frame clones are kept and a portion is missing. This table has about 170,000 clones, approximately 86% appearing once. The TCR sequence derives from a woman over 75 in a cohort sampled during active or convalescent COVID-19. The specimen was peripheral blood.

The CDR3 nucleotides are TGTGCCAGCAGTAAAATAACTAGCGGGAGCGAGACCCAGTACTTC. Translation gives CASSKITSGSETQYF. This chain uses TRBV2 with TRBJ2-5; TRBD2 agrees at 11 bases. Unmatched junction bases numbered 7, after V lost 5 bases and J lost 5 bases. Germline V gene data show CDR1 as SNHLY and CDR2 as FYNNEI. The CDR3 spans 15 residues.